The 24 T cell receptor beta chains below all came from one sample that was sequenced in a study of cytomegalovirus exposure and HLA in healthy donors. Clones were read by immunoSEQ multiplex PCR, and TCRdb kept only the in-frame ones, dropping some. The sample shows roughly 220,000 clones, around 80% of them seen only once. The sample was PBMCs. These receptor sequences come from a woman in her thirties in good health and CMV-seropositive.

V gene TRBV7-8 combines with J gene TRBJ2-1; 9 positions match TRBD2. Germline V CDR1 and CDR2: SGHVS, FQNEAQ. There are 16 residues in the CDR3. V lost 2 bases to trimming and J lost 6 bases; unmatched junction nucleotides: 8. CDR3 nucleotide sequence: TGTGCCAGCAGCTTAACCCCTAGCGGGATGTTCAATGAGCAGTTCTTC. Translating gives CASSLTPSGMFNEQFF.

The rearrangement joins TRBV11-2 to TRBJ1-1; 8 bases align to TRBD1. CDR1 is SGHAT and CDR2 is FQNNGV in the germline V gene. V lost 5 bases and J lost 5; bases outside the gene matches: 10. This CDR3 comprises 15 residues. CDR3 protein: CASSPAQGARTEAFF. The CDR3 nucleotides read TGTGCCAGCAGCCCAGCCCAGGGGGCGAGGACTGAAGCTTTCTTT. The full variable domain, its missing parts supplied by reference TRBV11-2 and TRBJ1-1, is EAGVAQSPRYKIIEKRQSVAFWCNPISGHATLYWYQQILGQGPKLLIQFQNNGVVDDSQLPKDRFSAERLKGVDSTLKIQPAKLEDSAVYLCASSPAQGARTEAFFGQGTRLTVV.

This chain links TRBV19 with TRBJ1-5, with unresolved D. V lost 4 bases and J lost 0, with 10 bases in between. Germline-derived CDR1 and CDR2 are LNHDA and SQIVND (reference sequence). This CDR3 is 15 amino acids long. CDR3 region: CASSTKSSSNQPQHF. CDR3 in DNA: TGTGCCAGTAGTACCAAGTCATCTAGCAATCAGCCCCAGCATTTT.

In this sample, this clone turned up a few times. The V call is TRBV27, the J call TRBJ1-2, with 11 bases fitting TRBD1. The germline CDR1 and CDR2 sequences are MNHEY and SMNVEV (reference sequence). The CDR3 spans 15 residues. The ends lost 6 bases at V and 4 bases at J; junction bases unmatched: 7. CDR3 amino acids: CASRSGQGAGYGYTF. The CDR3, as DNA: TGTGCCAGCAGGTCTGGACAGGGGGCGGGCTATGGCTACACCTTC.

This rearrangement joins TRBV5-1 to TRBJ2-5; 8 nucleotides match TRBD1. The CDR3 has 15 residues. V lost 5 bases, J lost 0 bases, and 6 bases stayed unmatched. Germline assignment: CDR1 SGHRS and CDR2 YFSETQ. DNA for the CDR3: TGCGCCAGCAGAATGACAGGGGAGAACCAAGAGACCCAGTACTTC. Protein product: CASRMTGENQETQYF.

V and J are TRBV29-1 and TRBJ1-1, with a tentative D call TRBD1 (5 bases). The germline V gene encodes CDR1 SQVTM and CDR2 ANQGSEA. V was cut by 4 bases and J by 6 bases, with 18 bases left in between. The CDR3 is made up of 14 amino acids. CDR3 residues: CSVVLGRVRAEAFF. CDR3 nucleotide sequence: TGCAGCGTTGTACTGGGGCGAGTGAGGGCTGAAGCTTTCTTT. The whole variable domain, remainder taken from reference TRBV29-1 and TRBJ1-1, is SAVISQKPSRDICQRGTSLTIQCQVDSQVTMMFWYRQQPGQSLTLIATANQGSEATYESGFVIDKFPISRPNLTFSTLTVSNMSPEDSSIYLCSVVLGRVRAEAFFGQGTRLTVV.

The rearrangement links TRBV19 to TRBJ1-1; D is unclear. Between the trimmed V and J ends, which lost 3 bases and 5 bases, there was a span of 10 bases. CDR1 is LNHDA, CDR2 SQIVND, per germline (reference sequence). The CDR3 is made up of 13 amino acids. In nucleotides, the CDR3 is TGTGCCAGTAGTATTATGTCGTGGACTGAAGCTTTCTTT. Translating gives CASSIMSWTEAFF. The full variable domain, its missing parts supplied by reference TRBV19 and TRBJ1-1, is DGGITQSPKYLFRKEGQNVTLSCEQNLNHDAMYWYRQDPGQGLRLIYYSQIVNDFQKGDIAEGYSVSREKKESFPLTVTSAQKNPTAFYLCASSIMSWTEAFFGQGTRLTVV.

This clone was counted ten times or more. The chain couples TRBV5-1 to TRBJ2-7; TRBD1 matches at 8 bases. This CDR3 spans 18 amino acids. Unmatched junction bases numbered 12, after V lost 1 base and J lost 0 bases. The germline V gene encodes CDR1 SGHRS and CDR2 YFSETQ. The CDR3 DNA reads as TGCGCCAGCAGCTTGCCCTCTCTCCGGGACAGGAGCTCCTACGAGCAGTACTTC. This gives the protein CASSLPSLRDRSSYEQYF. The full variable domain, its missing parts supplied by reference TRBV5-1 and TRBJ2-7, is KAGVTQTPRYLIKTRGQQVTLSCSPISGHRSVSWYQQTPGQGLQFLFEYFSETQRNKGNFPGRFSGRQFSNSRSEMNVSTLELGDSALYLCASSLPSLRDRSSYEQYFGPGTRLTVT.

Turning to this clone: Other DNA sequences within the sample encode an identical CDR3. CDR3 in amino acids: CSARDTEAFF. The CDR3 DNA reads TGCAGTGCTAGGGACACTGAAGCTTTCTTT. The V call is TRBV20-1, the J call TRBJ1-1; D is unclear. This CDR3 has 10 amino acids. Germline CDR1 and CDR2: DFQATT and SNEGSKA (reference sequence). Trimming took off 3 bases at V and 3 bases at J, with 2 bases between the two ends.

V usage is TRBV15 and J usage is TRBJ1-2, with D unclear. The germline CDR1 and CDR2 sequences are LNHNV and YYDKDF (reference sequence). Trimming left V 4 bases short and J 0 bases short, with 6 bases between. The CDR3 totals 13 residues. CDR3: CATSTGANYGYTF. The CDR3 DNA reads TGTGCCACCAGCACCGGAGCTAACTATGGCTACACCTTC.

CDR3 DNA: TGTGCCAGCAGCTTAGCACGGACTCAGATTCAGCCCCAGCATTTT. It is translated as CASSLARTQIQPQHF. The chain uses TRBV7-8 and TRBJ1-5; no clear D gene. The germline V gene has CDR1 SGHVS and CDR2 FQNEAQ. There are 15 residues in the CDR3. Trimming stripped 0 bases from V and 6 bases from J, with 12 bases between. Full variable domain (outside the CDR3, taken from reference TRBV7-8 and TRBJ1-5): GAGVSQSPRYKVAKRGQDVALRCDPISGHVSLFWYQQALGQGPEFLTYFQNEAQLDKSGLPSDRFFAERPEGSVSTLKIQRTQQEDSAVYLCASSLARTQIQPQHFGDGTRLSIL.

The chain has TRBV6-6 and TRBJ1-2; perhaps TRBD1 as D (5 bases). Germline loops: CDR1 MNHNY, CDR2 SVGAGI (reference sequence). V was shortened by 6 bases and J by 8 bases, with 19 bases between the two germline ends. CDR3 size: 14 residues. The CDR3 here is CASRIIQVLFGYTF. The CDR3 DNA sequence: TGTGCCAGCAGGATAATACAGGTTCTCTTCGGCTACACCTTC.

This chain uses TRBV6-1 with TRBJ1-4; 8 bases agree with TRBD1. V was pared by 4 bases and J by 6 bases, with 7 bases of the junction left unmatched. The germline V gene has CDR1 MNHNS and CDR2 SASEGT. The CDR3 extends over 15 amino acids. DNA for the CDR3: TGTGCCAGCAGTGCAGGGGGCGAAGGTTATGAAAAACTGTTTTTT. It encodes CASSAGGEGYEKLFF.

The V call is TRBV2, the J call TRBJ1-5, with D uncertain. CDR3 length equals 13 residues. Germline V gene lookup returns CDR1 SNHLY and CDR2 FYNNEI. Trimming removed 4 bases from V and 1 base from J, with 5 bases in between. DNA of the CDR3: TGTGCCAGCAGTGCGGACAGCAATCAGCCCCAGCATTTT. Translated, it gives CASSADSNQPQHF.

The chain joins TRBV7-6 to TRBJ2-7; a possible D gene is TRBD1 (6 bases). CDR3 length: 16 residues. The V gene lost 5 bases and the J gene lost 0 bases, with 17 bases spanning the gap. Per germline, CDR1 SGHVS and CDR2 FNYEAQ. CDR3 sequence reads: CASSRLPGESSYEQYF. The CDR3 nucleotides read TGTGCCAGCAGCCGCCTCCCAGGGGAAAGCTCCTACGAGCAGTACTTC.

This clone has just one count. V usage is TRBV5-4 and J usage is TRBJ2-7, with D possibly TRBD1 on 5 matching bases. The CDR3 is 15 residues long. Trimming stripped 4 bases from V and 5 bases from J, with 19 bases between. The germline V gene has CDR1 SGHNT and CDR2 YYREEE (reference sequence). The CDR3 region has the DNA TGTGCCAGCAGCCGACAACTTCACCTAGGGGACGAGCAGTACTTC. Protein sequence: CASSRQLHLGDEQYF.

The chain is built from TRBV18 and TRBJ2-7, with 7 nucleotides matching TRBD2. The CDR3 has 14 residues. Germline trimming cut 4 bases from V and 5 bases from J; bases unmatched to any gene: 8. Germline values: CDR1 KGHSH, CDR2 LQKENI. CDR3 in amino acids: CASSRKRDQDEQYF. As DNA, the CDR3 is TGTGCCAGCTCACGAAAGCGGGATCAGGACGAGCAGTACTTC.

Ten or more counts support this clone. The chain recombines TRBV18 with TRBJ2-1; the match to TRBD1 covers 9 bases. The CDR3 spans 17 residues. Trimming removed 0 bases from V and 4 bases from J; junction bases left unmatched: 7. Germline CDR1 KGHSH, CDR2 LQKENI. CDR3 loop: CASSPPIWTGEYNEQFF. CDR3 DNA sequence: TGTGCCAGCTCACCACCTATTTGGACAGGGGAATACAATGAGCAGTTCTTC.

The chain is built from TRBV19 and TRBJ1-5, with 9 bases matching TRBD1. CDR3 length: 15 amino acids. Germline trimming cut 7 bases from V and 5 bases from J; bases unmatched to any gene: 9. Germline CDR1 LNHDA, CDR2 SQIVND (reference sequence). CDR3 DNA sequence: TGTGCCAGTACTTCTACCGGGACAGGGTATCAGCCCCAGCATTTT. Translation: CASTSTGTGYQPQHF.

DNA of the CDR3: TGTGCCAGCAGGGCTCAGGGGATGAACACTGAAGCTTTCTTT. It translates to CASRAQGMNTEAFF. The chain joins TRBV6-6 to TRBJ1-1; D perhaps matches TRBD1 (6 bases). V dropped 6 bases and J dropped 0 bases, with 11 bases sitting between them. Germline-derived CDR1 and CDR2 are MNHNY and SVGAGI (reference sequence). This CDR3 region has 14 residues.

The chain combines TRBV11-3 with TRBJ2-7, with 7 bases that match TRBD1. Per the germline V gene, CDR1 is SGHNT and CDR2 is YENEEA. This CDR3 region has 13 residues. With 3 bases clipped from V and 2 bases from J, the junction kept 1 base outside the gene matches. Here the CDR3 DNA reads TGTGCCAGCAGCTTTGGACAGGCCTACGAGCAGTACTTC. This gives the protein CASSFGQAYEQYF. The variable domain in full, with the rest retrieved from reference TRBV11-3 and TRBJ2-7, is EAGVVQSPRYKIIEKKQPVAFWCNPISGHNTLYWYLQNLGQGPELLIRYENEEAVDDSQLPKDRFSAERLKGVDSTLKIQPAELGDSAVYLCASSFGQAYEQYFGPGTRLTVT.

V gene TRBV4-1 combines with J gene TRBJ2-7; a possible D gene is TRBD1 (5 bases). V was shortened by 1 base and J by 1 base, with 8 bases between the two germline ends. Germline values: CDR1 MGHRA, CDR2 YSYEKL. The CDR3 is 14 residues long. The CDR3 protein is CASSQVRVSYEQYF. The CDR3 DNA sequence: TGCGCCAGCAGCCAAGTCAGGGTATCCTACGAGCAGTACTTC.

The table lists this clone with a count of one. Here the CDR3 DNA reads TGTGCCAGCTCACAAACTCTACAAGAGACCCAGTACTTC. Its protein product is CASSQTLQETQYF. The J gene is TRBJ2-5, the V gene TRBV18; no reliable D call. Deletions cut 4 bases from V and 2 bases from J, with 8 bases between. CDR1 and CDR2 from the germline V gene are KGHSH and LQKENI. CDR3 length: 13 residues.

This clone showed up just once. The rearrangement uses TRBV6-5 and TRBJ2-7; 8 bases are a match to TRBD2. In germline, CDR1 is MNHEY, CDR2 SVGAGI. Trimming took 0 bases from V and 0 from J; bases not matched to a gene: 1. The CDR3 consists of 15 residues. CDR3 amino acids: CASSYSGTSSYEQYF. As DNA, the CDR3 is TGTGCCAGCAGTTACTCGGGGACTAGCTCCTACGAGCAGTACTTC.